This T cell receptor beta chain was identified during a study of T-cell reconstitution after alpha-beta-depleted transplantation in children. Overall study findings and caveats: Surviving recipient T cells and thymic progenitors accounted for the high day-60 TCRbeta diversity observed in some patients. T-cell numbers and diversity, one year after transplant, stemmed largely from T cells that were newly produced.

The length of the CDR3 is 16 residues. With 3 bases removed from V and 0 bases from J, the gap between germline ends came to 12 bases. Notes on this clonotype: The antigen is unknown.

Unique molecular identifiers were incorporated during preparation of the TCRbeta library. TCRdb fed the PCR reads into MiXCR, producing one record per CDR3 protein. The sample has more than 200,000 distinct CDR3 sequences, around 7.7% seen once. The chain carries TRBV12-3 or TRBV12-4 and TRBJ1-5; D is uncertain. This sequence originates from a male patient between 2 and 10 years old who had a stem cell transplant for acute myeloid leukemia, so the T cells may come from the graft donor. The sample was PBMCs, mostly from graft donor cells, taken 360 days after TCRalphabeta/CD19-depleted stem cell transplant. The DNA for the CDR3 is TGTGCCAGCAGTTTTGAGGGAAAGTATAGCAATCAGCCCCAGCATTTT. It yields the protein CASSFEGKYSNQPQHF.